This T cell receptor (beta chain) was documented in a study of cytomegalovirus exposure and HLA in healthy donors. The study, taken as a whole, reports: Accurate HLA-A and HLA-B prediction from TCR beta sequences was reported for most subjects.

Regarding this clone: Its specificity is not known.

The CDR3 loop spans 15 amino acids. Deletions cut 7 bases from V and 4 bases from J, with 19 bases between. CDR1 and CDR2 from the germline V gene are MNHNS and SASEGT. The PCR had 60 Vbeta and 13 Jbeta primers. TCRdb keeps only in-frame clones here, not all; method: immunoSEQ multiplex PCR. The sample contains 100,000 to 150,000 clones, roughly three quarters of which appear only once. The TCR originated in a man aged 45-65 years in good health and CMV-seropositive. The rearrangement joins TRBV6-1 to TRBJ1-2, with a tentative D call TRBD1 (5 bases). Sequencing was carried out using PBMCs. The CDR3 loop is CASMKRGPQGYGYTF. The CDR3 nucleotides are TGTGCCAGCATGAAGAGAGGCCCGCAGGGCTATGGCTACACCTTC.